The 20 T cell receptor beta chains given below trace back to one sample, sequenced in a study of CD4 T cells in relation to SARS-CoV-2 and coronaviruses. Libraries were prepared by immunoSEQ multiplex PCR; TCRdb keeps only in-frame clonotypes and omits some of them. The sample lists around 20,000 clones; approximately 72% were seen once. Before the COVID-19 pandemic, during about 2010-2018, CD4+ T cells were taken from unexposed donors. The cells were cultured for approximately ten days before CD4+ T cells were isolated. No cognate antigen is known for these TCRs. Sequencing input: CD4+ T cells from PBMCs, cultured in vitro. These receptor sequences come from a human donor in good health.

In its sample, this clone was seen once. The chain employs TRBV5-4 and TRBJ2-3, with D unresolved. This CDR3 region has 13 residues. Trimming stripped 1 base from V and 1 base from J, with 4 bases between. Germline CDR1 reads SGHNT; CDR2 reads YYREEE (reference sequence). The CDR3: CASSLPGTDTQYF. The CDR3 DNA follows: TGTGCCAGCAGCTTGCCGGGCACAGATACGCAGTATTTT. The full variable domain, its missing parts supplied by reference TRBV5-4 and TRBJ2-3, is ETGVTQSPTHLIKTRGQQVTLRCSSQSGHNTVSWYQQALGQGPQFIFQYYREEENGRGNFPPRFSGLQFPNYSSELNVNALELDDSALYLCASSLPGTDTQYFGPGTRLTVL.

This clone has a handful of counts. The chain couples TRBV7-9 to TRBJ1-1, with TRBD1 matching over 9 bases. Trimming took 5 bases from V and 2 from J; bases not matched to a gene: 12. The CDR3 extends over 17 amino acids. CDR1 SEHNR and CDR2 FQNEAQ come from the germline V gene (reference sequence). CDR3 sequence reads: CASSPMGQGLPNTEAFF. For the CDR3, the DNA is TGTGCCAGCAGCCCGATGGGACAGGGTTTACCAAACACTGAAGCTTTCTTT. Variable domain in full (rest from reference TRBV7-9 and TRBJ1-1): DTGVSQNPRHKITKRGQNVTFRCDPISEHNRLYWYRQTLGQGPEFLTYFQNEAQLEKSRLLSDRFSAERPKGSFSTLEIQRTEQGDSAMYLCASSPMGQGLPNTEAFFGQGTRLTVV.

The V gene is TRBV24-1, the J gene TRBJ2-3; tentatively, D is TRBD2 (5 bases). CDR3 size: 15 residues. Trimming left V 5 bases short and J 3 bases short, with 14 bases between. In germline, CDR1 is KGHDR, CDR2 SFDVKD. Here the CDR3 DNA reads TGTGCCACCAGTGTCCCCTCCGAGGGTACAGATACGCAGTATTTT. Residues: CATSVPSEGTDTQYF.

The chain is built from TRBV21-1 and TRBJ2-2; the table's D call, TRBD2, has no DNA check behind it. TRBV21-1 constitutes a pseudogene. The CDR3 is 22 residues long. This CDR3 is CASSKRTSSQIWGRTPTGELFF. In DNA form, the CDR3 reads TGTGCCAGCAGCAAAAGGACTAGCTCGCAGATTTGGGGAAGAACCCCGACCGGGGAGCTGTTTTTT.

The J gene is TRBJ2-7, the V gene TRBV6-2 or TRBV6-3; TRBD1 or TRBD2 may be the D gene (5 bases each). Per the germline V gene, CDR1 is MNHEY and CDR2 is SVGEGT. V lost 4 bases and J 1 base, leaving 11 bases between the germline ends. The CDR3 is made up of 14 amino acids. The CDR3 here is CASSWGTESYEQYF. DNA of the CDR3: TGTGCCAGCAGTTGGGGGACCGAATCCTACGAGCAGTACTTC.

This clone was observed a handful of times. V gene TRBV30 combines with J gene TRBJ1-5; a weak D match, TRBD1 (6 bases). V lost 8 bases, J lost 4 bases, and 21 bases lay in between. There are 15 residues in the CDR3. Germline values: CDR1 GTSNPN, CDR2 SVGIG (reference sequence). This CDR3 reads CAASVAGAGNQPQHF. The CDR3 DNA reads as TGTGCCGCCTCGGTCGCGGGGGCCGGAAATCAGCCCCAGCATTTT.

The genes are TRBV3-1 (or the pseudogene TRBV3-2) and TRBJ2-1, with unresolved D. V shed 2 bases and J shed 5 bases, with 10 bases lying between them. Germline values: CDR1 LGHDT, CDR2 YNNKEL (reference sequence). The CDR3 runs 14 residues. The CDR3 loop is CASSQLEVDNEQFF. For the CDR3, the DNA is TGTGCCAGCAGCCAACTCGAGGTGGACAATGAGCAGTTCTTC.

The chain is built from TRBV12-3 or TRBV12-4 and TRBJ1-3, with D hard to call. The CDR3 length is 13 residues. V was trimmed by 6 bases and J by 0 bases, leaving 6 bases between them. CDR3 bases: TGTGCCAGCAGGATGACCTCTGGAAACACCATATATTTT. Protein: CASRMTSGNTIYF.

This rearrangement joins TRBV24-1 to TRBJ2-3; 8 bases are shared with TRBD2. The CDR3 has 16 residues. Germline assignment: CDR1 KGHDR and CDR2 SFDVKD. With 9 bases clipped from V and 6 bases from J, the junction kept 16 bases outside the gene matches. DNA for the CDR3: TGTGCCACCGAGGGAGAAAGCGGGAGTTTGTGGGATACGCAGTATTTT. Amino acids: CATEGESGSLWDTQYF.

This CDR3 is CASRGSAILFGYGYTF. The CDR3, as DNA: TGTGCCAGCAGGGGCAGTGCCATCCTGTTCGGGTATGGCTACACCTTC. V gene TRBV2 combines with J gene TRBJ1-2; D gene ambiguous. The CDR3 has 16 amino acids. Trimming cost V 6 bases and J 5 bases, with 22 bases left between them. The V gene's germline CDR1 is SNHLY and CDR2 FYNNEI.

In its sample, this clone was seen once. The chain combines TRBV18 with TRBJ2-5, with D perhaps TRBD1 (6 bases). The CDR3 sequence is 14 residues long. Per germline, CDR1 KGHSH and CDR2 LQKENI. Trimming stripped 6 bases from V and 0 bases from J, with 11 bases between. CDR3 bases: TGTGCCAGCTCGTCTGGGACAAACCAAGAGACCCAGTACTTC. Translated, it gives CASSSGTNQETQYF.

This sequence joins TRBV5-1 and TRBJ2-3; unclear D gene. V lost 4 bases and J 0 bases, leaving 9 bases between the germline ends. The CDR3 has 14 amino acids. Germline CDR1 and CDR2: SGHRS and YFSETQ. CDR3 sequence (DNA): TGCGCCAGCAGCCTTACGACCAGCACAGATACGCAGTATTTT. This codes for CASSLTTSTDTQYF.

The V call is TRBV30, the J call TRBJ1-2; no firm D call. The CDR3 spans 13 residues. Germline CDR1 is GTSNPN and CDR2 is SVGIG (reference sequence). Trimming shortened V by 0 bases and J by 8 bases, and 13 bases separated the two germline ends. The CDR3 nucleotides read TGTGCCTGGAGTGTAACCTGGGGAGGCGGCTACACCTTC. Its translation: CAWSVTWGGGYTF. Supplemented by reference TRBV30 and TRBJ1-2, the full variable domain reads SQTIHQWPATLVQPVGSPLSLECTVEGTSNPNLYWYRQAAGRGLQLLFYSVGIGQISSEVPQNLSASRPQDRQFILSSKKLLLSDSGFYLCAWSVTWGGGYTFGSGTRLTVV.

The rearrangement joins TRBV18 to TRBJ1-6; weak D call: TRBD1 (5 bases). The germline V gene has CDR1 KGHSH and CDR2 LQKENI. The CDR3 is 15 residues long. Trimming stripped 2 bases from V and 3 bases from J, with 8 bases between. The CDR3 DNA is TGTGCCAGCTCACCAATCACAGGCTATAATTCACCCCTCCACTTT. It encodes CASSPITGYNSPLHF.

CDR3 protein: CSAGDGQGQFF. Here the CDR3 DNA reads TGCAGTGCCGGGGATGGACAGGGGCAGTTCTTC. The chain has TRBV20-1 and TRBJ2-1; 8 bases align to TRBD1. The CDR3 loop spans 11 amino acids. Germline V lookup: CDR1 DFQATT, CDR2 SNEGSKA (reference sequence). V shed 6 bases, J shed 12 bases, and the junction held 7 bases outside the gene matches.

The chain employs TRBV30 and TRBJ2-4; a weak D match, TRBD2 (6 bases). This CDR3 has 13 amino acids. CDR1 GTSNPN and CDR2 SVGIG come from the germline V gene (reference sequence). Trimming took 1 base from V and 6 from J, leaving 10 bases between them. The CDR3 sequence: CAWSAGAANIQYF. The CDR3 bases are TGTGCCTGGAGTGCGGGAGCGGCAAACATTCAGTACTTC.

The rearrangement joins TRBV5-6 to TRBJ2-7; D unclear. Looked up from germline, CDR1 is SGHDT and CDR2 is YYEEEE. The CDR3 totals 14 residues. Trimming left V 4 bases short and J 2 bases short, with 13 bases between. CDR3 loop: CASSHGRSPYEQYF. Written as DNA, the CDR3 is TGTGCCAGCAGCCACGGGCGGAGTCCCTACGAGCAGTACTTC.

V is TRBV18 and J is TRBJ2-1, with D unresolved. The germline V and J ends were trimmed by 5 bases and 12 bases, with 14 bases remaining between them. The CDR3 runs to 12 residues. Per germline, CDR1 KGHSH and CDR2 LQKENI. In DNA, the CDR3 is TGTGCCAGCTCAACCTCTCCCACGGTGCAGTTCTTC. It specifies CASSTSPTVQFF.

The V and J genes are TRBV4-1 and TRBJ2-7; TRBD2 might be the D (5 bases). This CDR3 has 16 amino acids. Between the trimmed V and J ends, which lost 3 bases and 4 bases, there was a span of 19 bases. From germline, CDR1 is MGHRA and CDR2 YSYEKL. CDR3: CASSQPTYRGTYEQYF. For the CDR3, the DNA is TGCGCCAGCAGCCAGCCTACATATCGGGGTACTTACGAGCAGTACTTC.

This chain connects TRBV5-8 to TRBJ2-6; 9 bases are a match to TRBD1. Germline V gene lookup returns CDR1 SGHTS and CDR2 YDEGEE. The V gene end was trimmed by 2 bases and the J gene end by 0 bases; junction bases not matched to a gene: 3. This CDR3 is 17 amino acids long. This chain's CDR3 is CASSFGTGNSGANVLTF. As DNA, the CDR3 is TGTGCCAGCAGCTTCGGGACAGGGAACTCTGGGGCCAACGTCCTGACTTTC.